A single sample is the source of the 2 T cell receptor beta chains below, sequenced in a study of T cells after yellow fever vaccination. TCRdb re-called the 5' RACE reads through MiXCR, storing one row per CDR3 protein. This table holds 40,000 or so distinct CDR3 sequences, roughly 7.1% found once. Sequenced material: CD8+ T cells not binding an NS4B(214-222) dextramer, sorted from PBMCs, taken 45 days after the yellow fever booster vaccination. The receptors come from a man in his thirties or forties who received the YFV17D yellow fever vaccine.

Comment on this clonotype: One end of the junction fails to match germline, which may point to a read error. The chain joins TRBV10-1 to TRBJ1-5; D is unresolved. The CDR3 consists of 11 residues. The V gene's germline CDR1 is WNHNN and CDR2 SYGVQD (reference sequence). CDR3 residues: CDELSNQTQHF. The CDR3 DNA is TGCGATGAGTTAAGCAATCAGACCCAGCATTTT.

This clonotype has ten or more counts. The chain joins TRBV20-1 to TRBJ2-7; D ambiguous. V was pared by 0 bases and J by 6 bases, with 0 bases between. Germline V CDR1 and CDR2: DFQATT, SNEGSKA (reference sequence). The CDR3 runs 9 residues. CDR3 in DNA: TGCAGTGCTAGAGACGAGCAGTACTTC. Amino acids: CSARDEQYF.